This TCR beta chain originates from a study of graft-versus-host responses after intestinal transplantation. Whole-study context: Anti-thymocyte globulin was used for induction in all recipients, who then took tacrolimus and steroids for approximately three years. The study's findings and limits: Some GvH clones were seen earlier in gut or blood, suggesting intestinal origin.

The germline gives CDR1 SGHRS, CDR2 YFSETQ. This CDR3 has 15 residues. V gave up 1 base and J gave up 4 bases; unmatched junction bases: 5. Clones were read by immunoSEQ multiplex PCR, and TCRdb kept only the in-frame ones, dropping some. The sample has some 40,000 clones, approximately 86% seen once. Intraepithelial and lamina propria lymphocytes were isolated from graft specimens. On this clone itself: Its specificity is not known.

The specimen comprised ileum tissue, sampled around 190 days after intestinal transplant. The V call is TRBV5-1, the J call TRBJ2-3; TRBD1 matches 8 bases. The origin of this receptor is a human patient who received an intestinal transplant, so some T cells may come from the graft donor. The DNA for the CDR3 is TGCGCCAGCAGCTTGATGACAGGGGATTCAGATACGCAGTATTTT. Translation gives CASSLMTGDSDTQYF.